This T cell receptor beta chain was profiled in a study of OX40 agonist ivuxolimab in advanced cancers. CDR3 size: 15 residues. V dropped 0 bases and J dropped 7 bases, with 16 bases sitting between them. Germline V CDR1 and CDR2: SGHNT, YYREEE (reference sequence). Measured with immunoSEQ multiplex PCR; TCRdb has only the in-frame clones, and not every one. This sample carries 72,000 or so clones, 81% of them seen once, and the ten largest clones take 5%. The chain couples TRBV5-4 to TRBJ1-2, with D possibly matching TRBD1 (6 bases). Sequencing was performed on CD4+ or CD8+ T cells sorted from blood, taken in a trial of the OX40 agonist ivuxolimab. The receptor was derived from an adult with an advanced solid tumor such as melanoma, head and neck, liver or kidney cancer. The DNA for the CDR3 is TGTGCCAGCAGCTTGGATCCCCTCGGGGGCAGTGGCTACACCTTC. Translating it yields CASSLDPLGGSGYTF.